This is a list of T cell receptor beta chains from one sample in a study of memory CD4+ T cells and cytomegalovirus serostatus. Only in-frame clones appear in the TCRdb table, and some are missing; sequencing was by immunoSEQ multiplex PCR. The table has over 55,000 clones, over 75% seen once. Sequencing was done on a sample of memory CD4+ T cells from blood. The source of these receptors is an adult in good health and CMV-seronegative. The CDR3 runs from the conserved cysteine through the conserved F or W. D genes are given only for firm matches. Only some rows state a clone size, as once, few, many or a class for expanded clones.

D gene: -; clone size: few; V gene: TRBV14; J gene: TRBJ1-1; CDR3 DNA: TGTGCCTCCCACGCAGGGACGGAAAACACTGAAGCTTTCTTT; CDR3 protein: CASHAGTENTEAFF
D gene: TRBD1; clone size: -; V gene: TRBV6-6; J gene: TRBJ2-4; CDR3 DNA: TGTGCCAGCAGCGACGACAGGGTGGGAGCCAAAAACATTCAGTACTTC; CDR3 protein: CASSDDRVGAKNIQYF
D gene: -; clone size: -; V gene: TRBV28; J gene: TRBJ2-7; CDR3 DNA: TGTGCCAGCAGTTGGCGGCAGAACGAGCAGTACTTC; CDR3 protein: CASSWRQNEQYF
D gene: TRBD2; clone size: -; V gene: TRBV5-1; J gene: TRBJ2-5; CDR3 DNA: TGCGCCAGCAGGACCTGGACTAGGGAAGGGACCCAGTACTTC; CDR3 protein: CASRTWTREGTQYF
D gene: TRBD1; clone size: -; V gene: TRBV7-2; J gene: TRBJ1-1; CDR3 DNA: TGTGCCAGCAGCACCCAGGGGGGGTGGGACTCCTGGAGGGGCACTGAAGCTTTCTTT; CDR3 protein: CASSTQGGWDSWRGTEAFF
D gene: TRBD1; clone size: -; V gene: TRBV6-5; J gene: TRBJ1-4; CDR3 DNA: TGTGCCAGCAGCCGTAGGGGGACAGCCGAAAAACTGTTTTTT; CDR3 protein: CASSRRGTAEKLFF
D gene: TRBD1; clone size: -; V gene: TRBV7-2; J gene: TRBJ2-7; CDR3 DNA: TGTGCCAGCAGCTTAGACCCAGGACAGGGGACCTCCGAGCAGTACTTC; CDR3 protein: CASSLDPGQGTSEQYF
D gene: TRBD1; clone size: -; V gene: TRBV14; J gene: TRBJ1-2; CDR3 DNA: TGTGCCAGCAGCCAAGTGCCAGGGGGCACCACCTTC; CDR3 protein: CASSQVPGGTTF
D gene: -; clone size: -; V gene: TRBV6-1; J gene: TRBJ2-5; CDR3 DNA: TGTGCCAGCAGTGGTGGGTGGAAGGCTCAAGAGACCCAGTACTTC; CDR3 protein: CASSGGWKAQETQYF
D gene: -; clone size: few; V gene: TRBV6-1; J gene: TRBJ2-2; CDR3 DNA: TGTGCCAGTGGGGCTAGCCCCCTCACCGGGGAGCTGTTTTTT; CDR3 protein: CASGASPLTGELFF
D gene: -; clone size: -; V gene: TRBV11-2; J gene: TRBJ2-7; CDR3 DNA: TGTGCCAGCAGACCCCTATCCGGGGATAGCGGAGACTACGAGCAGTACTTC; CDR3 protein: CASRPLSGDSGDYEQYF
D gene: -; clone size: -; V gene: TRBV14; J gene: TRBJ1-6; CDR3 DNA: TGTGCCAGCAGCCAAGGCAACAGTTGGTCACCCCTCCACTTT; CDR3 protein: CASSQGNSWSPLHF
D gene: TRBD2; clone size: -; V gene: TRBV28; J gene: TRBJ2-2; CDR3 DNA: TGTGCCAGCAGTTCCCAGGGTACCAGCGGGGGCTCCCCCGGGGAGCTGTTTTTT; CDR3 protein: CASSSQGTSGGSPGELFF
D gene: -; clone size: few; V gene: TRBV5-1; J gene: TRBJ2-6; CDR3 DNA: TGCGCCAGCAGCTTAGGACAGAACTCTGGGGCCAACGTCCTGACTTTC; CDR3 protein: CASSLGQNSGANVLTF
D gene: -; clone size: -; V gene: TRBV10-3; J gene: TRBJ2-7; CDR3 DNA: TGTGCCATCAGTGAGTCCCCACCCCGCGGGCAGTACTTC; CDR3 protein: CAISESPPRGQYF
D gene: TRBD1; clone size: few; V gene: TRBV6-5; J gene: TRBJ1-6; CDR3 DNA: TGTGCCAGCAGTTACCGGGACAGAAATTCACCCCTCCACTTT; CDR3 protein: CASSYRDRNSPLHF